This TCR beta chain was observed in a study of blood T cell repertoires in COVID-19. Background on the study: Samples came from the United States, Italy and Spain, spanning acute and convalescent COVID-19. PBMCs, B-cell-depleted T cells, or T cells were the source of the cDNA or gDNA that made up the material.

As handled by the study authors: By means of reference gene primer amplification, nucleated cell counts were estimated. Sequencing used immunoSEQ multiplex PCR; TCRdb keeps in-frame clones, though not all of them. D and trimming were read from the DNA, whereas the V and J calls and clone size are those reported in that table. The sample includes approximately 150,000 clones, roughly 78% of them seen just once. CDR3 size: 13 residues. Germline V gene data show CDR1 as SGHTA and CDR2 as FQGTGA. V dropped 2 bases and J dropped 4 bases, with 8 bases sitting between them. The sequence came from a human donor with acute or convalescent COVID-19. The donor label of this sample is uncertain. Sequenced: peripheral blood. The genes are TRBV7-3 and TRBJ1-1; the D is unclear. In DNA form, the CDR3 reads TGTGCCAGCAGCTTATATCCGTCCACTGAAGCTTTCTTT. It is translated as CASSLYPSTEAFF.